Listed here are 25 T cell receptor beta chains from one sample, sequenced in a study of CD8+ T cells in alopecia areata. Treatment meaning: oral pan-JAK inhibitor, 5-10 mg twice daily. Once RNA had been extracted, it was reverse transcribed into cDNA to act as the sequencing template. Clones were read by immunoSEQ multiplex PCR, and TCRdb kept only the in-frame ones, dropping some. The sample records about 250,000 clones, 50% to 75% being singletons. The sample consisted of CD4+ T cells sorted from blood, taken around week 53, from a patient treated with tofacitinib. These receptors all come from a human donor with alopecia areata.

The V call is TRBV7-9, the J call TRBJ2-1; D not resolved. In germline, CDR1 is SEHNR, CDR2 FQNEAQ (reference sequence). The V end was cut by 1 base, the J end by 7 bases, with 11 bases between. The CDR3 totals 14 residues. The CDR3 bases are TGTGCCAGCAGCTTAGAATTCCCTTCTAATGAGCAGTTCTTC. This encodes CASSLEFPSNEQFF.

Here the CDR3 DNA reads TGTGCCAGCAGCCAAGAATCCCGGGTCAGGTTCGACGAGCAGTACTTC. Its protein product is CASSQESRVRFDEQYF. J is TRBJ2-7 and V is TRBV14; no clear D. Trimming left V 0 bases short and J 5 bases short, with 17 bases between. CDR3 size: 16 residues. Per germline, CDR1 SGHDN and CDR2 FVKESK.

The chain links TRBV6-5 to TRBJ2-7, with 7 bases aligning to TRBD1. Per the germline V gene, CDR1 is MNHEY and CDR2 is SVGAGI. The trim removed 6 bases at V and 0 bases at J, leaving 8 bases unmatched. The CDR3 is 15 residues long. CDR3 sequence reads: CASSRPGQLSYEQYF. The CDR3, as DNA: TGTGCCAGCAGCAGACCGGGACAGCTCTCCTACGAGCAGTACTTC.

V gene TRBV5-6 combines with J gene TRBJ2-3; D perhaps matches TRBD2 (5 bases). Germline V gene data show CDR1 as SGHDT and CDR2 as YYEEEE. Trimming left V 4 bases short and J 10 bases short, with 7 bases between. This CDR3 has 10 residues. The CDR3 DNA follows: TGTGCCAGCAGCGGGAGAGCGCAGTATTTT. Protein sequence: CASSGRAQYF.

The chain recombines TRBV6-1 with TRBJ2-6; D is unclear. Trimming took off 4 bases at V and 2 bases at J, with 6 bases between the two ends. The CDR3 runs 14 residues. The germline V gene has CDR1 MNHNS and CDR2 SASEGT. CDR3 in amino acids: CASSARAGANVLTF. CDR3 nucleotide sequence: TGTGCCAGCAGTGCCCGGGCTGGGGCCAACGTCCTGACTTTC.

V and J are TRBV7-9 and TRBJ2-5, with D perhaps TRBD2 (5 bases). The V and J ends lost 6 bases and 5 bases respectively, with 25 bases between them. Germline CDR1 SEHNR, CDR2 FQNEAQ (reference sequence). The CDR3 extends over 17 amino acids. The CDR3 reads CASRAPPSGRQRETQYF. The CDR3 nucleotides read TGTGCCAGCAGAGCCCCACCAAGCGGACGCCAAAGGGAGACCCAGTACTTC.

The CDR3 sequence is CASSGAYGYTF. The CDR3 DNA is TGTGCCAGCAGCGGAGCTTATGGCTACACCTTC. The chain joins TRBV6-6 to TRBJ1-2; D uncertain. The ends were cut back, 6 bases at V and 5 bases at J, with 7 bases in the middle. Per germline, CDR1 MNHNY and CDR2 SVGAGI (reference sequence). This CDR3 comprises 11 residues.

This clone showed up just a few times. This chain links TRBV2 with TRBJ1-4; 7 positions agree with TRBD1. Germline values: CDR1 SNHLY, CDR2 FYNNEI. The CDR3 length is 13 residues. The ends lost 4 bases at V and 7 bases at J; junction bases unmatched: 3. CDR3 sequence (DNA): TGTGCCAGCAGTGCGGGACAGCTTGAAAAACTGTTTTTT. Its translation is CASSAGQLEKLFF.

The chain couples TRBV9 to TRBJ2-1; 7 nucleotides align to TRBD2. Germline V gene data show CDR1 as SGDLS and CDR2 as YYNGEE. This CDR3 comprises 14 residues. With 5 bases clipped from V and 7 bases from J, the junction kept 9 bases outside the gene matches. This CDR3 reads CASSRLAYMNEQFF. For the CDR3, the DNA is TGTGCCAGCAGTCGACTAGCCTATATGAATGAGCAGTTCTTC.

This rearrangement joins TRBV15 to TRBJ2-5, with 12 bases identical to TRBD2. The germline gives CDR1 LNHNV, CDR2 YYDKDF (reference sequence). This CDR3 is 17 amino acids long. V was clipped by 3 bases and J by 2 bases; unmatched bases: 7. The CDR3 DNA follows: TGTGCCACCAGCAGCACTCTAGCGGGGGGGCGGCAAGAGACCCAGTACTTC. It is translated as CATSSTLAGGRQETQYF.

The chain uses TRBV11-2 and TRBJ2-3; tentative D call: TRBD1 (6 bases). CDR1 and CDR2 (germline): SGHAT, FQNNGV. Trimming took off 5 bases at V and 4 bases at J, with 16 bases between the two ends. The CDR3 is 15 amino acids. CDR3 in DNA: TGTGCCAGCAGCCCACACAGGGCTCAGGCAGATACGCAGTATTTT. Protein sequence: CASSPHRAQADTQYF. Supplemented by reference TRBV11-2 and TRBJ2-3, the full variable domain reads EAGVAQSPRYKIIEKRQSVAFWCNPISGHATLYWYQQILGQGPKLLIQFQNNGVVDDSQLPKDRFSAERLKGVDSTLKIQPAKLEDSAVYLCASSPHRAQADTQYFGPGTRLTVL.

The rearrangement links TRBV29-1 to TRBJ2-7; 9 nucleotides align to TRBD1. Trimming removed 7 bases from V and 2 bases from J; junction bases left unmatched: 6. Germline CDR1 is SQVTM and CDR2 is ANQGSEA. The CDR3 contains 13 residues. Written as DNA, the CDR3 is TGCAGCGCGGGGGGACAGGGCCCCTACGAGCAGTACTTC. Translated: CSAGGQGPYEQYF.

This sequence joins TRBV2 and TRBJ2-3; D uncertain. The CDR3 extends over 14 amino acids. V lost 7 bases and J 0 bases, leaving 11 bases between the germline ends. Germline V gives CDR1 SNHLY, CDR2 FYNNEI. In DNA, the CDR3 is TGTGCCAGCAATCGCGTAGGTAGCACAGATACGCAGTATTTT. Protein: CASNRVGSTDTQYF.

The CDR3 here is CASIGWGQPQHF. CDR3 sequence (DNA): TGTGCCAGTATCGGGTGGGGTCAGCCCCAGCATTTT. The chain is built from TRBV19 and TRBJ1-5; no firm D call. The germline CDR1 and CDR2 sequences are LNHDA and SQIVND (reference sequence). This CDR3 spans 12 amino acids. V was clipped by 7 bases and J by 6 bases, with 10 bases between them.

This clone was counted between two and nine times. The rearrangement links TRBV27 to TRBJ2-5, with D perhaps TRBD2 (6 bases). The V gene lost 7 bases and the J gene lost 2 bases, with 14 bases spanning the gap. CDR1 is MNHEY, CDR2 SMNVEV, per germline (reference sequence). The CDR3 is 14 amino acids. The CDR3 nucleotides read TGTGCCAGCAAGGGGTTGGGACTTCAAGAGACCCAGTACTTC. As protein: CASKGLGLQETQYF.

The chain links TRBV5-1 to TRBJ2-2, with D perhaps assigned TRBD1 or TRBD2 (5 bases each). Germline V CDR1 and CDR2: SGHRS, YFSETQ. Trimming removed 3 bases from V and 6 bases from J, with 15 bases in between. This CDR3 contains 15 residues. CDR3 sequence reads: CASSSGTLHAGELFF. CDR3 nucleotide sequence: TGCGCCAGCAGCTCCGGGACGCTCCACGCCGGGGAGCTGTTTTTT.

This chain uses TRBV7-2 with TRBJ1-5; D is uncertain. The germline gives CDR1 SGHTA, CDR2 FQGNSA. The CDR3 runs to 14 residues. V lost 1 base and J 6 bases, leaving 10 bases between the germline ends. The CDR3 loop is CASSLGLVGQPQHF. CDR3 DNA: TGTGCCAGCAGCTTAGGCCTCGTGGGTCAGCCCCAGCATTTT.

The V call is TRBV18, the J call TRBJ2-7; D is unresolved. Per germline, CDR1 KGHSH and CDR2 LQKENI. This CDR3 spans 14 amino acids. V dropped 1 base and J dropped 2 bases, with 9 bases sitting between them. The chain's CDR3 is CASSPQSPTYEQYF. The CDR3, as DNA: TGTGCCAGCTCACCACAGTCCCCAACCTACGAGCAGTACTTC.

In its sample, this clone was seen once. V gene TRBV5-1 combines with J gene TRBJ1-3; D uncertain. The germline V gene encodes CDR1 SGHRS and CDR2 YFSETQ. The CDR3 spans 14 residues. V was clipped by 5 bases and J by 0 bases, with 9 bases between them. The CDR3 loop reads CASRAQSSGNTIYF. CDR3 DNA: TGCGCCAGCAGGGCGCAGAGCTCTGGAAACACCATATATTTT.

Points on this clone: The same CDR3 is also encoded by other DNA sequences in this sample. CDR3 bases: TGCAGTGCTAGGGGGTCCGATACGCAGTATTTT. Translating gives CSARGSDTQYF. This sequence joins TRBV20-1 and TRBJ2-3; D uncertain. The CDR3 consists of 11 residues. Trimming removed 3 bases from V and 6 bases from J, with 7 bases in between. Per germline, CDR1 DFQATT and CDR2 SNEGSKA (reference sequence).

Details on this clone: A much larger clonotype is one base distant, so this may be a read error. The V gene is TRBV11-2, the J gene TRBJ2-2; D not certain. The CDR3 runs 13 residues. V was shortened by 3 bases and J by 1 base, with 3 bases between the two germline ends. The V gene's germline CDR1 is SGHAT and CDR2 FQNNGV. Written as DNA, the CDR3 is TGTGCCAGCAGCTTTCAGAACACCGGGGAGCTGTTTTTT. It is translated as CASSFQNTGELFF.

The chain recombines TRBV7-9 with TRBJ1-6; no firm D call. The V end lost 2 bases, the J end lost 10 bases, and 12 bases lay between the germline ends. Per the germline V gene, CDR1 is SEHNR and CDR2 is FQNEAQ (reference sequence). The CDR3 has 14 residues. CDR3 sequence (DNA): TGTGCCAGCAGCTTATATCAGGCGGGCTCACCCCTCCACTTT. Amino acid sequence: CASSLYQAGSPLHF.

The CDR3 loop is CASSLGGGANTGELFF. In DNA, the CDR3 is TGTGCCAGCAGCTTAGGAGGCGGGGCGAACACCGGGGAGCTGTTTTTT. V gene TRBV7-9 combines with J gene TRBJ2-2, with a possible D match to TRBD2 (6 bases). The CDR3 loop spans 16 amino acids. Trimming left V 1 base short and J 0 bases short, with 9 bases between. From germline, CDR1 is SEHNR and CDR2 FQNEAQ (reference sequence). Full variable domain (rest looked up from reference TRBV7-9 and TRBJ2-2): DTGVSQNPRHKITKRGQNVTFRCDPISEHNRLYWYRQTLGQGPEFLTYFQNEAQLEKSRLLSDRFSAERPKGSFSTLEIQRTEQGDSAMYLCASSLGGGANTGELFFGEGSRLTVL.

The V gene is TRBV6-5, the J gene TRBJ1-6; a weak D match, TRBD1 (6 bases). CDR1 is MNHEY and CDR2 is SVGAGI in the germline V gene. The CDR3 consists of 15 residues. Trimming shortened V by 3 bases and J by 5 bases, and 11 bases separated the two germline ends. The CDR3 bases are TGTGCCAGCAGTTATGCCAGGGGTCATAATTCACCCCTCCACTTT. This translates into CASSYARGHNSPLHF.

The chain combines TRBV15 with TRBJ1-2; a possible D gene is TRBD1 (5 bases). CDR3 size: 16 residues. The V and J ends lost 8 bases and 0 bases respectively, with 19 bases between them. Germline V gene data show CDR1 as LNHNV and CDR2 as YYDKDF (reference sequence). The CDR3 spells CATQNMVRGSNYGYTF. The CDR3 DNA reads as TGTGCCACCCAGAACATGGTTAGGGGCTCTAACTATGGCTACACCTTC.